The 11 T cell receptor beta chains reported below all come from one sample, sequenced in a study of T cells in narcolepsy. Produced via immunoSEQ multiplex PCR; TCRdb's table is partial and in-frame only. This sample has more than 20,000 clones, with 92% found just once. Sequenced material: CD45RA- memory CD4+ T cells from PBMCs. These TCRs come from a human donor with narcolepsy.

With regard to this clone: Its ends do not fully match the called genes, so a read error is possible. CDR3 in amino acids: CANSLTTLAGEGMNEQFF. The CDR3 DNA reads as TGTGCCAACAGCCTTACCACCCTAGCGGGAGAAGGTATGAATGAGCAGTTCTTC. This rearrangement joins TRBV4-2 to TRBJ2-1, with 10 bases lining up with TRBD2. Germline V gene sequence: CDR1 LGHNA, CDR2 YNFKEQ. The CDR3 totals 18 residues.

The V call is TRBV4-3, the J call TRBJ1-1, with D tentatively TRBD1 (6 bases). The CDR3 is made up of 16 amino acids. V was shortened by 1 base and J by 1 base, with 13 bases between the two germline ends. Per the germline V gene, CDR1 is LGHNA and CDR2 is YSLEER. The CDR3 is CASSQGTGTTNTEAFF. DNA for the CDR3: TGCGCCAGCAGCCAAGGTACGGGGACAACGAACACTGAAGCTTTCTTT.

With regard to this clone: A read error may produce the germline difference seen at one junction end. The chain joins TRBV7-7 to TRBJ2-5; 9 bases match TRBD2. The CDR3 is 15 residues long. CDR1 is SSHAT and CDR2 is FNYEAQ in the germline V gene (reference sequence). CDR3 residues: CASSAGLAREETQYF. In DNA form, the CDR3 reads TGTGCTAGCAGCGCCGGACTAGCGAGAGAAGAGACCCAGTACTTC.

CDR3 sequence reads: CASSVFWQFF. DNA for the CDR3: TGTGCCAGCAGTGTGTTTTGGCAGTTCTTC. V is TRBV6-1 and J is TRBJ2-1; D not resolved. Germline V lookup: CDR1 MNHNS, CDR2 SASEGT. The CDR3 spans 10 residues. The ends were cut back, 4 bases at V and 12 bases at J, with 7 bases in the middle.

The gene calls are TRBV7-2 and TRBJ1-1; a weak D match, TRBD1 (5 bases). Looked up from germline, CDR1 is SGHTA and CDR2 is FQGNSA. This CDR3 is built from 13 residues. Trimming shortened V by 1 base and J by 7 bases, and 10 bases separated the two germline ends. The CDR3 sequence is CASSLGGRYEAFF. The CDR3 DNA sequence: TGTGCCAGCAGCTTAGGGGGCAGATATGAAGCTTTCTTT.

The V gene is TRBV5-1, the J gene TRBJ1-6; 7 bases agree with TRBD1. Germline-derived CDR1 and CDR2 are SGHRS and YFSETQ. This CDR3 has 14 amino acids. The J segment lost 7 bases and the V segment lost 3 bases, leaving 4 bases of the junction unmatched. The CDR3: CASSSGTANSPLHF. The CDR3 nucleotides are TGCGCCAGCAGCTCTGGGACAGCAAATTCACCCCTCCACTTT. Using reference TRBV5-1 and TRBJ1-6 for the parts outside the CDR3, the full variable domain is KAGVTQTPRYLIKTRGQQVTLSCSPISGHRSVSWYQQTPGQGLQFLFEYFSETQRNKGNFPGRFSGRQFSNSRSEMNVSTLELGDSALYLCASSSGTANSPLHFGNGTRLTVT.

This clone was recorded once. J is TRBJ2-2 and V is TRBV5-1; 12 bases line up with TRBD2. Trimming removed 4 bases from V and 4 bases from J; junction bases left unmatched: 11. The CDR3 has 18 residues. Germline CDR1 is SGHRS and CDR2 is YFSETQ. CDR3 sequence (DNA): TGCGCCAGCAGCACGCGACTAGCGGGAGTTTCTAGCACCGGGGAGCTGTTTTTT. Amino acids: CASSTRLAGVSSTGELFF.

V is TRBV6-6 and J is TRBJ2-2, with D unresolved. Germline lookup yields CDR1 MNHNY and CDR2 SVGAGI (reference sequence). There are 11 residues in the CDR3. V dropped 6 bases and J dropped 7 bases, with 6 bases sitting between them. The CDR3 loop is CASSRIGELFF. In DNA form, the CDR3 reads TGTGCCAGCAGCCGGATCGGGGAGCTGTTTTTT.

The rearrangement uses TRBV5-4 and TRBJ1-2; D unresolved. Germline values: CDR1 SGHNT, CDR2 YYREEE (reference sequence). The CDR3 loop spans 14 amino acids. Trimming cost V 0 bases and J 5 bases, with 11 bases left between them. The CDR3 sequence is CASSLERRTYGYTF. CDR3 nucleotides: TGTGCCAGCAGCTTGGAACGCAGGACTTATGGCTACACCTTC.

CDR3 sequence (DNA): TGTGCCAGTAGTTTCGGGGTGGGTTCCTACAATGAGCAGTTCTTC. As protein: CASSFGVGSYNEQFF. The genes are TRBV19 and TRBJ2-1; possibly TRBD2 for D (5 bases). The CDR3 covers 15 residues. The germline V and J ends were trimmed by 5 bases and 1 base, with 12 bases remaining between them. The V gene's germline CDR1 is LNHDA and CDR2 SQIVND (reference sequence).

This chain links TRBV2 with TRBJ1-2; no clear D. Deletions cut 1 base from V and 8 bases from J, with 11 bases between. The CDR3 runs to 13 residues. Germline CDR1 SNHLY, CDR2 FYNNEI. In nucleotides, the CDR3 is TGTGCCAGCAGTGAAGGTTGGGGAGGCGGCTACACCTTC. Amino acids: CASSEGWGGGYTF.